A single sample is the source of the 11 T cell receptor beta chains below, sequenced in a study of shared clonotypes between healthy human individuals. Repertoires were generated with immunoSEQ multiplex PCR, while TCRdb's copy carries only in-frame clones and drops some. The top ten hold more than 1.5% of the sample, which has around 1.9 million clones, roughly 93% seen once. CD45RO negativity and positive selection for CCR7 defined naive CD8 cells, a population that excluded terminally differentiated effector memory CD45RA+ cells. Material for sequencing was naive CD8+ T cells from PBMCs. The receptors were sampled from a man aged 18 to 30 in good health. Some clones in this sample may be carry-over from other donors' samples.

The chain combines TRBV5-1 with TRBJ1-5, with D uncertain. Deletions cut 0 bases from V and 5 bases from J, with 15 bases between. The CDR3 spans 16 residues. Germline CDR1 and CDR2: SGHRS and YFSETQ. The CDR3 sequence is CASSLGPPERDQPQHF. In nucleotides, the CDR3 is TGCGCCAGCAGCTTGGGCCCCCCTGAGAGAGATCAGCCCCAGCATTTT. The whole variable domain, filled in from reference TRBV5-1 and TRBJ1-5, reads KAGVTQTPRYLIKTRGQQVTLSCSPISGHRSVSWYQQTPGQGLQFLFEYFSETQRNKGNFPGRFSGRQFSNSRSEMNVSTLELGDSALYLCASSLGPPERDQPQHFGDGTRLSIL.

The chain uses TRBV28 and TRBJ2-1; TRBD2 matches 8 bases. Germline CDR1 MDHEN, CDR2 SYDVKM. V dropped 3 bases and J dropped 2; count of bases not matched to a gene: 6. The CDR3 sequence is 16 residues long. The CDR3: CASSFYTSGTYNEQFF. The CDR3 nucleotides are TGTGCCAGCAGTTTCTATACTAGCGGCACCTACAATGAGCAGTTCTTC.

V usage is TRBV14 and J usage is TRBJ2-1; TRBD1 matches at 9 bases. Germline V gene lookup returns CDR1 SGHDN and CDR2 FVKESK. V lost 5 bases and J lost 6; bases outside the gene matches: 8. The CDR3 is 15 residues long. The CDR3 DNA follows: TGTGCCAGCAGCAACAGACAGGGGGTCTTCAATGAGCAGTTCTTC. This encodes CASSNRQGVFNEQFF.

This clone was counted a single time. V and J are TRBV7-9 and TRBJ2-1; weak D call: TRBD2 (7 bases). Germline CDR1 reads SEHNR; CDR2 reads FQNEAQ (reference sequence). The germline V and J ends were trimmed by 4 bases and 5 bases, with 21 bases remaining between them. CDR3 length: 17 residues. CDR3 coding DNA: TGTGCCAGCAGCTCCATAGAGCGGGACATAGGAAACAATGAGCAGTTCTTC. Translating gives CASSSIERDIGNNEQFF. Full variable domain (missing parts from reference TRBV7-9 and TRBJ2-1): DTGVSQNPRHKITKRGQNVTFRCDPISEHNRLYWYRQTLGQGPEFLTYFQNEAQLEKSRLLSDRFSAERPKGSFSTLEIQRTEQGDSAMYLCASSSIERDIGNNEQFFGPGTRLTVL.

The chain employs TRBV5-1 and TRBJ1-3; TRBD1 aligns across 7 bases. CDR1 and CDR2 from the germline V gene are SGHRS and YFSETQ. V was pared by 4 bases and J by 2 bases, with 9 bases of the junction left unmatched. The length of the CDR3 is 16 residues. The CDR3: CASSAETGSAGNTIYF. In DNA form, the CDR3 reads TGCGCCAGCAGCGCGGAGACAGGGTCAGCTGGAAACACCATATATTTT.

The V gene is TRBV9, the J gene TRBJ1-4, with 7 nucleotides matching TRBD1. Trimming removed 4 bases from V and 9 bases from J; junction bases left unmatched: 6. Germline V gene data show CDR1 as SGDLS and CDR2 as YYNGEE. The CDR3 runs to 13 residues. The CDR3 sequence: CASSPRDSQKLFF. In DNA form, the CDR3 reads TGTGCCAGCAGCCCCCGGGACAGCCAAAAACTGTTTTTT.

The chain links TRBV11-2 to TRBJ2-1; 10 nucleotides match TRBD2. The trim removed 5 bases at V and 5 bases at J, leaving 18 bases unmatched. Germline CDR1 reads SGHAT; CDR2 reads FQNNGV. The CDR3 consists of 19 residues. Here the CDR3 DNA reads TGTGCCAGCAGCCGTTTCCCCCCTAGCGGGAGAGACTCGGACAATGAGCAGTTCTTC. This codes for CASSRFPPSGRDSDNEQFF.

On this clone: The junction departs from the called germline gene at one end, perhaps through a read error. V and J are TRBV7-3 and TRBJ2-5, with D possibly matching TRBD1 (5 bases). The CDR3 runs 15 residues. CDR1 and CDR2 from the germline V gene are SGHTA and FQGTGA. The CDR3 DNA follows: TGCGCCAGCAGCCAAGATCCAGGGAACCAAGAGACCCAGTACTTC. Amino acids: CASSQDPGNQETQYF.

This chain uses TRBV5-1 with TRBJ2-7; D is unclear. Germline V CDR1 and CDR2: SGHRS, YFSETQ. The CDR3 runs to 15 residues. Trimming left V 0 bases short and J 3 bases short, with 13 bases between. The CDR3 DNA reads as TGCGCCAGCAGCTTGGTGTCGGGTTGGGACTACGAGCAGTACTTC. It yields the protein CASSLVSGWDYEQYF.

The CDR3 DNA reads as TGTGCCAGCAGCCCCCGAAGTCAGTCGGAGGAGACCCAGTACTTC. It codes for CASSPRSQSEETQYF. This chain connects TRBV28 to TRBJ2-5; the D is unclear. From germline, CDR1 is MDHEN and CDR2 SYDVKM. V lost 6 bases and J 5 bases, leaving 19 bases between the germline ends. The CDR3 covers 15 residues.

This chain uses TRBV5-1 with TRBJ2-7; tentatively, D is TRBD1 (5 bases). The CDR3 has 13 residues. The ends were cut back, 0 bases at V and 4 bases at J, with 8 bases in the middle. Looked up from germline, CDR1 is SGHRS and CDR2 is YFSETQ. This chain's CDR3 is CASSLAGKYEQYF. CDR3 bases: TGCGCCAGCAGCTTGGCAGGGAAGTACGAGCAGTACTTC.